A single sample gave rise to the 4 T cell receptor beta chains below, sequenced in a study of shared T cell receptors in the human thymus. Data came from immunoSEQ multiplex PCR; TCRdb stores just in-frame clones and leaves some out. The table includes 500,000 to 850,000 clones, over 75% detected once. These records were also assigned to another study, of human thymus T cells.

Sequenced: thymocytes. The receptors were sampled from a boy younger than two with a congenital heart defect.

The V gene is TRBV5-1, the J gene TRBJ2-1; 8 bases line up with TRBD2. The CDR3 length is 17 residues. Germline loops: CDR1 SGHRS, CDR2 YFSETQ. The junction had 9 bases not matched to a gene; V was cut back by 3 bases and J by 1 base. CDR3 amino acids: CASSSDELAESYNEQFF. In nucleotides, the CDR3 is TGCGCCAGCAGCTCTGACGAACTAGCGGAGTCCTACAATGAGCAGTTCTTC.

V and J are TRBV5-1 and TRBJ2-2; 11 nucleotides match TRBD2. Germline V CDR1 and CDR2: SGHRS, YFSETQ. The CDR3 loop spans 17 amino acids. V trimming: 3 bases; J trimming: 2 bases; junction bases outside the gene matches: 6. The CDR3 nucleotides are TGCGCCAGCAGCTACCCCGGACTAGCGGGTAACACCGGGGAGCTGTTTTTT. Translated: CASSYPGLAGNTGELFF.

This clone has a handful of counts. This chain connects TRBV4-3 to TRBJ2-1; 15 bases are shared with TRBD2. There are 18 residues in the CDR3. V lost 3 bases and J lost 4; bases outside the gene matches: 7. Germline V gene sequence: CDR1 LGHNA, CDR2 YSLEER. The CDR3 protein is CASSQGLAGGRWYNEQFF. CDR3 DNA sequence: TGCGCCAGCAGCCAGGGACTAGCGGGAGGTCGCTGGTACAATGAGCAGTTCTTC.

This chain uses TRBV7-2 with TRBJ1-6, with 9 bases lining up with TRBD1. This CDR3 spans 15 amino acids. CDR1 and CDR2 (germline): SGHTA, FQGNSA. Germline trimming cut 5 bases from V and 5 bases from J; bases unmatched to any gene: 4. The CDR3 loop is CASSPRDRDNSPLHF. CDR3 DNA sequence: TGTGCCAGCAGCCCCCGGGACAGGGATAATTCACCCCTCCACTTT.